Sequencing of this T cell receptor (beta chain) was carried out in a study of human thymus T cells. CDR1 is SEHNR and CDR2 is FQNEAQ in the germline V gene (reference sequence). V was clipped by 4 bases and J by 3 bases; unmatched bases: 5. This CDR3 has 15 amino acids. Thymus was obtained from resections taken during corrective heart surgery. TCRdb keeps only in-frame clones here, not all; method: immunoSEQ multiplex PCR. The sample carries about 130,000 clones, over 85% recorded once. This sequence joins TRBV7-9 and TRBJ2-2; 7 nucleotides line up with TRBD1. This TCR was sampled from a boy in the first two years of life with a congenital heart defect but otherwise immunologically healthy. The specimen was thymus tissue. The CDR3 DNA follows: TGTGCCAGCAGCTACGACAGGGTTCACACCGGGGAGCTGTTTTTT. It specifies CASSYDRVHTGELFF.